The 10 T cell receptor beta chains below come from one sample, sequenced in a study of shared clonotypes between healthy human individuals. Produced via immunoSEQ multiplex PCR; TCRdb's table is partial and in-frame only. Seen here are approximately 500,000 clones, 90% to 96% observed once, and the top ten hold 0.05% to 0.07%. Sequencing was performed on naive CD4+ T cells sorted from blood. Documented subset: CD45RA+ positively selected. Source of these receptors: a woman aged 25 to 39 in good health.

V and J are TRBV27 and TRBJ2-7, with D perhaps matching TRBD1 or TRBD2 (6 bases each). There are 15 residues in the CDR3. Per the germline V gene, CDR1 is MNHEY and CDR2 is SMNVEV (reference sequence). The V gene lost 1 base and the J gene lost 5 bases, with 15 bases spanning the gap. The CDR3 DNA is TGTGCCAGCAGTTTATTGTACAGGGACTTCCACGAGCAGTACTTC. It is translated as CASSLLYRDFHEQYF.

The gene calls are TRBV19 and TRBJ1-2; no clear D gene. V shed 4 bases and J shed 0 bases, with 21 bases lying between them. This CDR3 has 18 residues. Germline CDR1 LNHDA, CDR2 SQIVND (reference sequence). In nucleotides, the CDR3 is TGTGCCAGTAGTACACCCCCGGAAAAACCCGAAGCTAACTATGGCTACACCTTC. It is translated as CASSTPPEKPEANYGYTF.

Comments on this clone: This same CDR3 is encoded by further DNA sequences in the sample. The chain couples TRBV18 to TRBJ2-7; D not resolved. Germline V lookup: CDR1 KGHSH, CDR2 LQKENI. V shed 0 bases and J shed 1 base, with 4 bases lying between them. This CDR3 has 13 residues. The CDR3 DNA reads TGTGCCAGCTCACCACCGGGGTCCTACGAGCAGTACTTC. It specifies CASSPPGSYEQYF.

This clone showed up just once. CDR3 in DNA: TGTGCCAGCAGCCGGAGGACTGCCACAGATACGCAGTATTTT. Translated: CASSRRTATDTQYF. The chain links TRBV9 to TRBJ2-3, with D tentatively TRBD2 (5 bases). The CDR3 contains 14 residues. Trimming removed 4 bases from V and 2 bases from J, with 11 bases in between. The V gene's germline CDR1 is SGDLS and CDR2 YYNGEE. Drawing the rest from reference TRBV9 and TRBJ2-3, the complete variable domain is DSGVTQTPKHLITATGQRVTLRCSPRSGDLSVYWYQQSLDQGLQFLIQYYNGEERAKGNILERFSAQQFPDLHSELNLSSLELGDSALYFCASSRRTATDTQYFGPGTRLTVL.

The V and J genes are TRBV30 and TRBJ1-4, with D unresolved. V gave up 2 bases and J gave up 1 base, with 8 bases separating them. From germline, CDR1 is GTSNPN and CDR2 SVGIG (reference sequence). The CDR3 length is 14 residues. The CDR3 sequence: CAWSRTVTNEKLFF. The CDR3 nucleotides are TGTGCCTGGAGTCGGACGGTAACTAATGAAAAACTGTTTTTT.

The genes are TRBV9 and TRBJ2-2, with D hard to call. V lost 0 bases and J lost 0, with 6 bases in between. The CDR3 runs to 15 residues. Per the germline V gene, CDR1 is SGDLS and CDR2 is YYNGEE. The CDR3 nucleotides read TGTGCCAGCAGCGTAGGACATTCGAACACCGGGGAGCTGTTTTTT. Its protein product is CASSVGHSNTGELFF.

The chain recombines TRBV7-8 with TRBJ1-5; tentatively, D is TRBD1 (5 bases). The CDR3 sequence is 13 residues long. Germline V gives CDR1 SGHVS, CDR2 FQNEAQ. V lost 2 bases and J lost 5, with 7 bases in between. The CDR3 DNA sequence: TGTGCCAGCAGCTTAACAGGTTATCAGCCCCAGCATTTT. Translating gives CASSLTGYQPQHF.

This clone was observed once. The chain couples TRBV4-1 to TRBJ2-3, with 7 positions matching TRBD2. Germline CDR1 is MGHRA and CDR2 is YSYEKL. This CDR3 is built from 17 residues. Losses at the gene ends were 1 base for V and 0 bases for J; bases not matched to a gene: 7. The CDR3 spells CASSQGPSGSSTDTQYF. Here the CDR3 DNA reads TGCGCCAGCAGCCAAGGTCCTAGCGGATCTAGCACAGATACGCAGTATTTT.

The genes are TRBV11-2 and TRBJ2-4, with a tentative D call TRBD1 (5 bases). The CDR3 contains 16 residues. Trimming shortened V by 5 bases and J by 3 bases, and 17 bases separated the two germline ends. Germline CDR1 and CDR2: SGHAT and FQNNGV. CDR3 nucleotides: TGTGCCAGCAGCCCCATTAAGGGGTGGTACAAAAACATTCAGTACTTC. This gives the protein CASSPIKGWYKNIQYF.

The CDR3 sequence is CASSSTGTGANVLTF. The CDR3 bases are TGCGCCAGCAGCTCCACAGGGACTGGGGCCAACGTCCTGACTTTC. The J gene is TRBJ2-6, the V gene TRBV5-1, with a possible D match to TRBD1 (6 bases). CDR1 is SGHRS and CDR2 is YFSETQ in the germline V gene. The CDR3 is 15 residues long. Between the trimmed V and J ends, which lost 3 bases and 2 bases, there was a span of 9 bases.